This T cell receptor (beta chain) was sequenced in a study of Ad26.COV2.S vaccination and SARS-CoV-2 variants. Across the whole study: Participants got Ad26.COV2.S intramuscularly, once or twice 56 days apart.

Assay: immunoSEQ multiplex PCR; the TCRdb copy retains only in-frame clones and omits some. The sample consists of about 400,000 clones, 80% to 90% of them appearing once. Described treatment: 15 to 20 received Ad26.COV2.S at low or high dose, single or two shots; about 5 received placebo; per-sample allocation not given. Samples were taken on day 63 after the first vaccine or placebo injection. The sequence was collected from a person aged 18-60 years who received the Ad26.COV2.S COVID-19 vaccine or a placebo. The sample in question was peripheral blood, obtained in a trial of Ad26.COV2.S vaccine versus placebo.

CDR3 sequence: CASSLTRTANTEAFF. DNA of the CDR3: TGTGCCAGCAGCCTTACAAGGACAGCGAACACTGAAGCTTTCTTT. V gene TRBV4-2 combines with J gene TRBJ1-1, with D possibly matching TRBD1 (6 bases). CDR3 length: 15 amino acids. Trimming stripped 4 bases from V and 1 base from J, with 13 bases between. The germline V gene encodes CDR1 LGHNA and CDR2 YNFKEQ.